This TCR beta chain was identified during a study of T cells in Graves' hyperthyroidism and ophthalmopathy. Patients were excluded for uncontrolled infection, other autoimmune disease, pregnancy or lactation. The CDR3 is made up of 12 amino acids. After removal of 8 bases from V and 7 bases from J, the junction contained 7 bases not matched to a gene. Germline V gives CDR1 SEHNR, CDR2 FQNEAQ (reference sequence). Whole-study findings and limits: A 13 V-J signature model discriminated ophthalmopathy versus stable hyperthyroidism. Onset of ophthalmopathy came a median approximately 6.5 months after the model predicted it.

Researchers took RNA transcripts and amplified the TCR beta CDR3 regions from them. Initially, a first-round RT-PCR of the TCR CDR3 employed the HTBI primer set. Using its own MiXCR run on the multiplex PCR reads, TCRdb lists one record per CDR3 protein. The sample contains hundreds of thousands of distinct CDR3 sequences, 45% of which appear only once. In regard to this clonotype: The antigen is unknown.

The genes are TRBV7-9 and TRBJ1-2; TRBD1 matches at 7 bases. Material: peripheral blood or thyroid tissue (not recorded which). This TCR came from an adult man with Graves' disease, either hyperthyroidism or ophthalmopathy (not recorded which). CDR3 amino acids: CASSGQSFGYTF. The CDR3 nucleotides are TGTGCCAGCTCGGGACAGTCTTTTGGCTACACCTTC.